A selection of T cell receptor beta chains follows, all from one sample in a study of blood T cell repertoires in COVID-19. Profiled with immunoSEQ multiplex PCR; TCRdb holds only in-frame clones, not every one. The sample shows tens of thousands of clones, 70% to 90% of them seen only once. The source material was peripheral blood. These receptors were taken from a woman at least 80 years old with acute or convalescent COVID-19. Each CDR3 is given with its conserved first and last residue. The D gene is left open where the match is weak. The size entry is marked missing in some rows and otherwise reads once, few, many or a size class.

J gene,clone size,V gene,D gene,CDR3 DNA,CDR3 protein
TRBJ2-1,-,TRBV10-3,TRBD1,TGTGCCATCAGCCCCCGGGACAGGGAATGGAGGGGTGAGCAGTTCTTC,CAISPRDREWRGEQFF
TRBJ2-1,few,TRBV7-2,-,TGTGCCAGCAGCTTAGAGGGGGGGAACTACAATGAGCAGTTCTTC,CASSLEGGNYNEQFF
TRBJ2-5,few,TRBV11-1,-,TGTGCCAGCGCGGGACGGAGAAAAGAGACCCAGTACTTC,CASAGRRKETQYF
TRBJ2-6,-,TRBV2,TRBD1,TGTGCCAGCAGTGGATCCGGGACAGGGAACTCTGGGGCCAACGTCCTGACTTTC,CASSGSGTGNSGANVLTF
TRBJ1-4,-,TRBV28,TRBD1,TGTGCCAGCAGTTATCCCAATCAGGGGGGCCTCGGAAAACTGTTTTTT,CASSYPNQGGLGKLFF
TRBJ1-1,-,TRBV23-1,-,TGCGCCAGCAGTCGGGAGGCCATGAACACTGAAGCTTTCTTT,CASSREAMNTEAFF
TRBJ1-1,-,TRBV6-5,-,TGTGCCAGCTCCGTGGGAGGGACGACTTCGGAAGCTTTCTTT,CASSVGGTTSEAFF
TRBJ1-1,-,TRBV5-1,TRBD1,TGCGCCAGCAGTTTCGGACAGGGGGCCTCTGAAGCTTTCTTT,CASSFGQGASEAFF
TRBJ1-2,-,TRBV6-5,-,TGTGCCAGCATCGAGAGAGGCTATGGCTACACCTTC,CASIERGYGYTF
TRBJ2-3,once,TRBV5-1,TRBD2,TGCGCCAGCAGCTTGCCGGGACTAGCGGGGGCCCTCACAGATACGCAGTATTTT,CASSLPGLAGALTDTQYF
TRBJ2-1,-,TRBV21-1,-,TGTGCCAGCGCGACGGGACATCCCTACAATGAGCAGTTCTTC,CASATGHPYNEQFF
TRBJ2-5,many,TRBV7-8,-,TGTGCCAGCAGCTTCCGCGGGGCGATAGAGACCCAGTACTTC,CASSFRGAIETQYF
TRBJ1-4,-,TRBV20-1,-,TGCAGTGCTAGTTCAAGCGGTAATGAAAAACTGTTTTTT,CSASSSGNEKLFF
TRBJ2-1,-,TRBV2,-,TGTGCCAGCAGTGGACAGGTGGGCAATGAGCAGTTCTTC,CASSGQVGNEQFF
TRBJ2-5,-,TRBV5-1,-,TGCGCCAGCAGCTCTCAAGAGACCCAGTACTTC,CASSSQETQYF
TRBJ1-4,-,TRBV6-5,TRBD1,TGTGCCAGCAGTTCGGGACAGCATAATGAAAAACTGTTTTTT,CASSSGQHNEKLFF
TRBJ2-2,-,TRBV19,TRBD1,TGTGCCAGTAAGGGACAGGGGACGGCCGGGGAGCTGTTTTTT,CASKGQGTAGELFF
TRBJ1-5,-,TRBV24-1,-,TGTGCCACCAGTGATCATACAGCTAGCAATCAGCCCCAGCATTTT,CATSDHTASNQPQHF
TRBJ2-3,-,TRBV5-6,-,TGTGCCAGCAGCTGGACAAGCACAGATACGCAGTATTTT,CASSWTSTDTQYF
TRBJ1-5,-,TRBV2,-,TGTGCCAGCAGTGAAGGCAGGGTAAATCAGCCCCAGCATTTT,CASSEGRVNQPQHF
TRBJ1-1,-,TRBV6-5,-,TGTGCCAGCAGAGCAGGGGACACTGAAGCTTTCTTT,CASRAGDTEAFF
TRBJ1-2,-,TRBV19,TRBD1,TGTGCCAGTGGGGGCGGACAGGGTGATGCTAACTATGGCTACACCTTC,CASGGGQGDANYGYTF